This is a list of T cell receptor beta chains from one sample in a study of identical twins. TCRdb passed the 5' RACE reads through MiXCR, listing each CDR3 protein once. The sample includes roughly 570,000 distinct CDR3 sequences, roughly 9.5% seen only once; the top ten take roughly 3%. This same sample was also part of a study on yellow fever vaccine responses in identical twins.

Sequencing was performed on PBMCs. The source of these receptors is a woman younger than 30 in good health. Each CDR3 is given with its conserved first and last residue. D genes are given only for firm matches. Some rows mark clone size as missing; the rest say once, few, many or name a class of expanded clone.

V: TRBV2
size: NA
J: TRBJ2-2
D: TRBD1
CDR3: CASSQTGGGGIGELFF
DNA: TGTGCCAGCAGTCAAACAGGGGGCGGAGGAATCGGGGAGCTGTTTTTT

V: TRBV5-1
size: many
J: TRBJ2-7
D: NA
CDR3: CASSNRGSYEQYF
DNA: TGCGCCAGCAGCAACCGGGGAAGCTACGAGCAGTACTTC

V: TRBV12-3/TRBV12-4
size: NA
J: TRBJ2-6
D: NA
CDR3: CASSLDGGQSSGANVLTF
DNA: TGTGCCAGCAGTTTAGATGGGGGACAATCCTCTGGGGCCAACGTCCTGACTTTC

V: TRBV20-1
size: NA
J: TRBJ1-1
D: NA
CDR3: CSALADTEAFF
DNA: TGCAGTGCCCTGGCCGACACTGAAGCTTTCTTT

V: TRBV28
size: NA
J: TRBJ2-1
D: TRBD2
CDR3: CASSLIGTSGPKQFF
DNA: TGTGCCAGCAGTTTAATCGGGACTAGCGGACCCAAGCAGTTCTTC

V: TRBV6-2/TRBV6-3
size: NA
J: TRBJ2-1
D: TRBD2
CDR3: CALGPGLAPTNEQFF
DNA: TGTGCCCTCGGCCCAGGACTAGCGCCCACCAATGAGCAGTTCTTC

V: TRBV20-1
size: NA
J: TRBJ1-6
D: NA
CDR3: CSARETGLSYPSPLHF
DNA: TGCAGTGCTAGAGAGACAGGACTGAGTTACCCTTCACCCCTCCACTTT

V: TRBV2
size: NA
J: TRBJ2-3
D: TRBD1
CDR3: CASRGDRGYTQYF
DNA: TGTGCCAGCAGGGGGGACAGGGGATATACGCAGTATTTT

V: TRBV5-6
size: few
J: TRBJ1-4
D: NA
CDR3: CASSTPGTSNEKLFF
DNA: TGTGCCAGCAGCACTCCCGGGACATCGAATGAAAAACTGTTTTTT

V: TRBV9
size: few
J: TRBJ2-7
D: NA
CDR3: CASSVAGSEQYF
DNA: TGTGCCAGCAGCGTAGCTGGGAGTGAGCAGTACTTC

V: TRBV6-2/TRBV6-3
size: few
J: TRBJ1-5
D: TRBD1
CDR3: CASSTGQGYQPQHF
DNA: TGTGCCAGCAGTACCGGACAGGGCTATCAGCCCCAGCATTTT

V: TRBV11-2
size: many
J: TRBJ2-7
D: TRBD1
CDR3: CASSPLTWDRVHEQYF
DNA: TGTGCCAGCAGCCCTCTTACTTGGGACAGGGTACACGAGCAGTACTTC

V: TRBV20-1
size: NA
J: TRBJ1-1
D: NA
CDR3: CSALTDNTEAFF
DNA: TGCAGTGCGTTGACAGATAACACTGAAGCTTTCTTT

V: TRBV2
size: many
J: TRBJ1-4
D: NA
CDR3: CASRGVSGKLFF
DNA: TGTGCCAGCAGGGGGGTATCTGGGAAACTGTTTTTT

V: TRBV29-1
size: many
J: TRBJ2-1
D: TRBD2
CDR3: CSVEDPKTSGIDNEQFF
DNA: TGCAGCGTTGAAGATCCAAAGACTAGCGGGATCGACAATGAGCAGTTCTTC

V: TRBV7-2
size: few
J: TRBJ1-4
D: NA
CDR3: CASSLGGTWGDEKLFF
DNA: TGTGCCAGCAGCTTAGGTGGGACCTGGGGAGACGAAAAACTGTTTTTT

V: TRBV10-3
size: NA
J: TRBJ2-7
D: TRBD1
CDR3: CAISGTGSYEQYF
DNA: TGTGCCATCAGCGGGACAGGGTCCTACGAGCAGTACTTC

V: TRBV12-3/TRBV12-4
size: few
J: TRBJ2-7
D: NA
CDR3: CASSLSTAFYEQYF
DNA: TGTGCCAGCAGTTTATCCACGGCTTTCTACGAGCAGTACTTC

V: TRBV3-1
size: NA
J: TRBJ1-2
D: NA
CDR3: CASSQDNRGNYGYTF
DNA: TGTGCCAGCAGCCAAGATAATCGAGGGAACTATGGCTACACCTTC

V: TRBV10-3
size: NA
J: TRBJ2-2
D: TRBD1
CDR3: CASWGTVYTGELFF
DNA: TGTGCCTCCTGGGGGACAGTTTACACCGGGGAGCTGTTTTTT

V: TRBV2
size: few
J: TRBJ2-5
D: NA
CDR3: CASSDETQYF
DNA: TGTGCCAGCAGTGATGAGACCCAGTACTTC

V: TRBV6-1
size: many
J: TRBJ2-7
D: NA
CDR3: CASRGTGDSYEQYF
DNA: TGTGCCAGCAGGGGGACGGGGGACTCCTACGAGCAGTACTTC